The 21 T cell receptor beta chains in this list originate from one sample, sequenced in a study of T cells in Graves' hyperthyroidism and ophthalmopathy. Using RNA transcripts as the source, TCR beta CDR3 regions were amplified. TCR CDR3 regions were first amplified by RT-PCR with HTBI primers. TCRdb recomputed calls from the multiplex PCR reads with MiXCR, one row per CDR3 protein. The sample lists more than 300,000 distinct CDR3 sequences; around 18% were seen once. The material sequenced was blood. The receptor source for this set is a man aged 18 to 30 with Graves' ophthalmopathy.

With regard to this clonotype: Being one base from a much bigger clone, this may be a read error. The CDR3 coding sequence is TGTGCCGGCAGTTGGGATGGGGGCAATTCGCAGTACTTC. This codes for CAGSWDGGNSQYF. The rearrangement joins TRBV28 to TRBJ2-7; tentative D call: TRBD1 (6 bases). CDR1 is MDHEN, CDR2 SYDVKM, per germline. CDR3 length equals 13 residues. The full variable domain, completed using reference TRBV28 and TRBJ2-7, is DVKVTQSSRYLVKRTGEKVFLECVQDMDHENMFWYRQDPGLGLRLIYFSYDVKMKEKGDIPEGYSVSREKKERFSLILESASTNQTSMYLCAGSWDGGNSQYFGPGTRLTVT.

This clonotype was detected a few times. J is TRBJ1-2 and V is TRBV27, with a possible D match to TRBD1 (5 bases). Per germline, CDR1 MNHEY and CDR2 SMNVEV (reference sequence). There are 12 residues in the CDR3. V lost 7 bases and J 8 bases, leaving 14 bases between the germline ends. CDR3 residues: CASTGGIGGYTF. The CDR3 DNA reads TGTGCCAGCACTGGGGGGATCGGCGGCTACACCTTC.

This clonotype appeared many times. V is TRBV6-1 and J is TRBJ2-5; TRBD2 matches at 10 bases. V gave up 6 bases and J gave up 2 bases; unmatched junction bases: 6. CDR1 and CDR2 from the germline V gene are MNHNS and SASEGT. The CDR3 has 15 amino acids. CDR3 protein: CASRSSGGSQETQYF. As DNA, the CDR3 is TGTGCCAGCAGATCTAGCGGGGGTTCGCAAGAGACCCAGTACTTC.

This sequence joins TRBV20-1 and TRBJ2-7, with D hard to call. V was shortened by 3 bases and J by 4 bases, with 13 bases between the two germline ends. The CDR3 has 13 amino acids. Germline V gives CDR1 DFQATT, CDR2 SNEGSKA (reference sequence). The chain's CDR3 is CSASEQPIYEQYF. Here the CDR3 DNA reads TGCAGTGCTAGTGAACAACCAATTTACGAGCAGTACTTC.

This clonotype was detected ten times or more. The J gene is TRBJ1-3, the V gene TRBV11-2; no reliable D call. The CDR3 is 15 residues long. Between the trimmed V and J ends, which lost 3 bases and 0 bases, there was a span of 9 bases. In germline, CDR1 is SGHAT, CDR2 FQNNGV. The CDR3 DNA reads as TGTGCCAGCAGCTTGACGGTGAGCTCTGGAAACACCATATATTTT. It specifies CASSLTVSSGNTIYF.

The sample holds a few counts of this clonotype. The rearrangement uses TRBV29-1 and TRBJ2-1; 9 nucleotides align to TRBD1. Unmatched junction bases numbered 4, after V lost 7 bases and J lost 0 bases. CDR3 size: 14 residues. Germline-derived CDR1 and CDR2 are SQVTM and ANQGSEA. The DNA of the CDR3 is TGCAGCGCGGGGACAGGGAGCTCCTACAATGAGCAGTTCTTC. It is translated as CSAGTGSSYNEQFF.

This clonotype has at least ten counts. CDR3 residues: CASSSYRENTEAFF. The CDR3 nucleotides read TGTGCCAGCAGTTCCTACAGGGAGAACACTGAAGCTTTCTTT. The rearrangement joins TRBV6-1 to TRBJ1-1; D is possibly TRBD1 (6 bases). Germline V lookup: CDR1 MNHNS, CDR2 SASEGT. The CDR3 is 14 amino acids. Trimming took off 5 bases at V and 1 base at J, with 11 bases between the two ends.

This clonotype was observed at least ten times. This chain links TRBV20-1 with TRBJ1-2; D is unclear. The CDR3 runs 12 residues. Germline V gene sequence: CDR1 DFQATT, CDR2 SNEGSKA (reference sequence). V shed 7 bases and J shed 1 base, with 10 bases lying between them. This CDR3 is CSVLEGNYGYTF. CDR3 coding DNA: TGCAGTGTTCTCGAGGGTAACTATGGCTACACCTTC.

The J gene is TRBJ2-5, the V gene TRBV24-1, with D perhaps TRBD1 (6 bases). The V gene's germline CDR1 is KGHDR and CDR2 SFDVKD. The V end was cut by 6 bases, the J end by 3 bases, with 16 bases between. The CDR3 sequence is 15 residues long. CDR3 bases: TGTGCCACCAGTAGGGGGTCGGCTTTTAAAGAGACCCAGTACTTC. This gives the protein CATSRGSAFKETQYF.

This clonotype was detected a few times. The chain joins TRBV9 to TRBJ1-5; D possibly corresponds to TRBD1 (5 bases). Trimming removed 2 bases from V and 0 bases from J, with 15 bases in between. CDR1 is SGDLS and CDR2 is YYNGEE in the germline V gene. This CDR3 contains 17 residues. CDR3 in DNA: TGTGCCAGCAGCGTTGGTGGGGCGTTATATAGCAATCAGCCCCAGCATTTT. Residues: CASSVGGALYSNQPQHF.

The genes are TRBV7-2 and TRBJ2-2, with 7 bases identical to TRBD2. With V trimmed by 1 base and J by 0 bases, 8 bases remained unmatched. The CDR3 has 18 amino acids. Germline V gene data show CDR1 as SGHTA and CDR2 as FQGNSA. The CDR3 loop is CASSLVMGGGTNTGELFF. In DNA, the CDR3 is TGTGCCAGCAGCTTAGTTATGGGGGGGGGAACGAACACCGGGGAGCTGTTTTTT.

This clonotype was observed a few times. The J gene is TRBJ2-3, the V gene TRBV15; D gene uncertain. The CDR3 sequence is 15 residues long. Germline CDR1 reads LNHNV; CDR2 reads YYDKDF (reference sequence). V gave up 1 base and J gave up 5 bases, with 13 bases separating them. In DNA, the CDR3 is TGTGCCACCAGCAGAGGGAACGAGCTAGGAGATACGCAGTATTTT. Translated: CATSRGNELGDTQYF.

This clonotype was detected many times. The chain has TRBV5-6 and TRBJ2-4; possibly TRBD1 for D (5 bases). The CDR3 length is 14 residues. Germline CDR1 and CDR2: SGHDT and YYEEEE. V was shortened by 2 bases and J by 1 base, with 7 bases between the two germline ends. CDR3 protein: CASSFSGAKNIQYF. DNA for the CDR3: TGTGCCAGCAGCTTTTCAGGGGCCAAAAACATTCAGTACTTC.

This clonotype was seen more than once but under ten times. V usage is TRBV3-1 and J usage is TRBJ2-3; 13 nucleotides agree with TRBD2. The CDR3 totals 17 residues. CDR1 and CDR2 from the germline V gene are LGHDT and YNNKEL (reference sequence). V shed 4 bases and J 5 bases; nucleotides not matched to a gene: 9. The CDR3 DNA reads as TGTGCCAGCAGCCCAGGACTAGCGGGGGTATCAGTAGATACGCAGTATTTT. Amino acids: CASSPGLAGVSVDTQYF.

This clonotype was seen only a few times. The J gene is TRBJ2-1, the V gene TRBV11-2, with 8 bases aligning to TRBD2. Germline V CDR1 and CDR2: SGHAT, FQNNGV. The CDR3 extends over 13 amino acids. Trimming cost V 1 base and J 13 bases; bases outside gene matches: 6. The CDR3 nucleotides are TGTGCCAGCAGCTTAGGGCTGAGCGGGGGCCAGTTCTTC. Translation gives CASSLGLSGGQFF. Full variable domain (rest looked up from reference TRBV11-2 and TRBJ2-1): EAGVAQSPRYKIIEKRQSVAFWCNPISGHATLYWYQQILGQGPKLLIQFQNNGVVDDSQLPKDRFSAERLKGVDSTLKIQPAKLEDSAVYLCASSLGLSGGQFFGPGTRLTVL.

In the case of this clonotype: It may be a read error: a sequence one base away is much more abundant. In this CDR3 the conserved last residue, phenylalanine or tryptophan, is missing, so a read error is likely. The rearrangement joins TRBV18 to TRBJ1-2, with D perhaps TRBD1 (5 bases). This CDR3 is built from 14 residues. The ends were cut back, 4 bases at V and 6 bases at J, with 15 bases in the middle. Germline V gene lookup returns CDR1 KGHSH and CDR2 LQKENI. CDR3 sequence (DNA): TGTGCCAGCTCACGGTTTAGGGGTTTCAATGGCTACACCCTC. Translation gives CASSRFRGFNGYTL.

The V gene is TRBV24-1, the J gene TRBJ2-3; no firm D call. Trimming took 5 bases from V and 5 from J, leaving 10 bases between them. CDR1 KGHDR and CDR2 SFDVKD come from the germline V gene. This CDR3 has 13 amino acids. CDR3 protein: CATSGSDLDTQYF. DNA of the CDR3: TGTGCCACCAGTGGTTCCGACCTAGATACGCAGTATTTT.

This clonotype was recorded at least ten times. This chain uses TRBV12-3 or TRBV12-4 with TRBJ2-3, with D maybe TRBD1 (6 bases). The CDR3 is made up of 14 amino acids. The V gene lost 5 bases and the J gene lost 9 bases, with 18 bases spanning the gap. In DNA form, the CDR3 reads TGTGCCAGCAGTCACGATTTGGACAGACCGACGCAGTATTTT. The encoded protein is CASSHDLDRPTQYF.

The genes are TRBV10-3 and TRBJ1-1; TRBD1 aligns across 8 bases. The V gene's germline CDR1 is ENHRY and CDR2 SYGVKD. V gave up 2 bases and J gave up 2 bases; unmatched junction bases: 10. The CDR3 runs to 17 residues. CDR3 protein: CAISEGKTGEINTEAFF. For the CDR3, the DNA is TGTGCCATCAGTGAGGGAAAGACAGGGGAGATTAACACTGAAGCTTTCTTT.

This clonotype was counted many times. This chain connects TRBV2 to TRBJ2-2; TRBD1 matches at 9 bases. The length of the CDR3 is 18 residues. CDR1 is SNHLY and CDR2 is FYNNEI in the germline V gene. V was pared by 4 bases and J by 8 bases, with 17 bases of the junction left unmatched. The CDR3 region has the DNA TGTGCCAGCAGTGGATTGGACAGTCGGTTTGGGACAGGGGGGGAGCTGTTTTTT. Translation gives CASSGLDSRFGTGGELFF.

This clonotype was seen ten or more times. The V gene is TRBV3-1, the J gene TRBJ2-3, with 10 bases matching TRBD2. Germline lookup yields CDR1 LGHDT and CDR2 YNNKEL (reference sequence). J was trimmed by 3 bases and V by 3 bases; bases with no gene match: 6. CDR3 size: 16 residues. This CDR3 is CASSHTLAGRTDTQYF. In DNA, the CDR3 is TGTGCCAGCAGCCACACACTAGCGGGGCGTACAGATACGCAGTATTTT.